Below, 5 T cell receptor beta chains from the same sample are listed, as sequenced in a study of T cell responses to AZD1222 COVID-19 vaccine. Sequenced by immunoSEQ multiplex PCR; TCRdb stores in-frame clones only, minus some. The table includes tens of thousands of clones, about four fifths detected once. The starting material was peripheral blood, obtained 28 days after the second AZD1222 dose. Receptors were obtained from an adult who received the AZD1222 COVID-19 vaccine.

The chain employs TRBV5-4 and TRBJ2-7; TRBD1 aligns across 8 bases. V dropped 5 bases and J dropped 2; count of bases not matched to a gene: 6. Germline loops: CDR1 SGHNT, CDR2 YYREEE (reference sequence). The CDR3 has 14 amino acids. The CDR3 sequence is CASSWTGSTYEQYF. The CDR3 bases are TGTGCCAGCAGTTGGACAGGGTCGACCTACGAGCAGTACTTC.

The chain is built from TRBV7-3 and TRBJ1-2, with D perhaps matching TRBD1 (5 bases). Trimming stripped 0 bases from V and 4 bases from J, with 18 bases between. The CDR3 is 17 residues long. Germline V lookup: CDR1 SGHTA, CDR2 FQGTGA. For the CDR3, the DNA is TGTGCCAGCAGCTTAACTCAGGGTAGTGGCACTATCTATGGCTACACCTTC. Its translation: CASSLTQGSGTIYGYTF.

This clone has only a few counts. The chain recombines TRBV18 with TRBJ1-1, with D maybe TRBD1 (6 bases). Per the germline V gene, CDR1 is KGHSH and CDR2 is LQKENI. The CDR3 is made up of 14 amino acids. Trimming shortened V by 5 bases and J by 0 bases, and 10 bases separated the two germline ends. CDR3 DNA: TGTGCCAGCTCAGAAGGACAGATGAACACTGAAGCTTTCTTT. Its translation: CASSEGQMNTEAFF.

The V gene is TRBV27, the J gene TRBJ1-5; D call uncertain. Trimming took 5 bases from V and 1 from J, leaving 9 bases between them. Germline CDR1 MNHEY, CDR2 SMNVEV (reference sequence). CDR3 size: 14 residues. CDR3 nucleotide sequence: TGTGCCAGCAGTAAGCGGGGAAGCAATCAGCCCCAGCATTTT. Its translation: CASSKRGSNQPQHF.

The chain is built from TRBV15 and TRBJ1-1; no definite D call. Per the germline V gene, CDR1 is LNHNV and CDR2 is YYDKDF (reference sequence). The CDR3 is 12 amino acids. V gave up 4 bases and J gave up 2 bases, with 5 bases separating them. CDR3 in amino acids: CATSTQNTEAFF. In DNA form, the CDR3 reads TGTGCCACCAGCACGCAAAACACTGAAGCTTTCTTT.